This T cell receptor beta chain is from a study of blood T cell repertoires in COVID-19. Study-wide context: PBMCs, B-cell-depleted T cells, or T cells were the source of the cDNA or gDNA that made up the material.

The V gene end was trimmed by 4 bases and the J gene end by 8 bases; junction bases not matched to a gene: 13. The CDR3 totals 16 residues. The germline CDR1 and CDR2 sequences are SGDLS and YYNGEE. Study processing details: Nucleated cell counts were estimated from reference gene primer amplification. Only in-frame clones appear in the TCRdb table, and some are missing; sequencing was by immunoSEQ multiplex PCR. The DNA was the basis for D and trimming; V, J and clone size are from that table. The repertoire consists of around 160,000 clones, with about four fifths occurring once and the leading ten covering roughly 8.4%.

The receptor was isolated from a human donor with acute or convalescent COVID-19. The donor label of this sample is uncertain. The gene calls are TRBV9 and TRBJ1-4; 8 nucleotides match TRBD1. Sequencing input: peripheral blood. CDR3 sequence: CASSPRPTGVDEKLFF. DNA of the CDR3: TGTGCCAGCAGCCCCAGACCGACAGGGGTAGACGAAAAACTGTTTTTT. The variable domain in full, with the rest retrieved from reference TRBV9 and TRBJ1-4, is DSGVTQTPKHLITATGQRVTLRCSPRSGDLSVYWYQQSLDQGLQFLIQYYNGEERAKGNILERFSAQQFPDLHSELNLSSLELGDSALYFCASSPRPTGVDEKLFFGSGTQLSVL.